A selection of T cell receptor beta chains follows, all from one sample in a study of identical twins. TCRdb called the 5' RACE reads again in MiXCR, with one record for every CDR3 protein. The sample includes about 250,000 distinct CDR3 sequences, around 8% seen only once; the top ten take over 2.5%. The data also belong to a second study, concerning yellow fever vaccine responses in identical twins.

Sample: CD8+ T cells sorted from blood. These receptors all come from a young woman in good health. CDR3s leave out the opening cysteine and the closing phenylalanine or tryptophan.

j_gene: TRBJ2-7; v_gene: TRBV5-1; len: 13; CDR3aa: ASSLEGTSTYEQY
j_gene: TRBJ2-5; v_gene: TRBV7-9; len: 12; CDR3aa: ASSIQRGPETQY
j_gene: TRBJ2-7; v_gene: TRBV11-1; len: 18; CDR3aa: ASSFWAERIFTGRGDEQY
j_gene: TRBJ2-4; v_gene: TRBV3-1; len: 13; CDR3aa: ASSQDALAKNIQY
j_gene: TRBJ2-6; v_gene: TRBV3-1; len: 13; CDR3aa: ASSLGQTGANVLT
j_gene: TRBJ2-1; v_gene: TRBV11-2; len: 13; CDR3aa: ASSLDLATGDEQF
j_gene: TRBJ2-7; v_gene: TRBV29-1; len: 11; CDR3aa: SVDLAGVYEQY
j_gene: TRBJ2-2; v_gene: TRBV28; len: 13; CDR3aa: ASNVWGGDTGELF
j_gene: TRBJ2-3; v_gene: TRBV6-1; len: 14; CDR3aa: ASSRTSGSDADTQY
j_gene: TRBJ2-1; v_gene: TRBV7-2; len: 13; CDR3aa: ASSPTGTLNNEQF
j_gene: TRBJ2-7; v_gene: TRBV7-2; len: 11; CDR3aa: ASSLDPTDEQY
j_gene: TRBJ2-3; v_gene: TRBV5-5; len: 13; CDR3aa: ASSSLAANTDTQY
j_gene: TRBJ1-6; v_gene: TRBV11-2; len: 14; CDR3aa: ASRTGGSSYNSPLH
j_gene: TRBJ2-7; v_gene: TRBV20-1; len: 13; CDR3aa: SARAERAPGYEQY
j_gene: TRBJ2-6; v_gene: TRBV6-1; len: 12; CDR3aa: ASSQLFGANVLT
j_gene: TRBJ2-7; v_gene: TRBV7-2; len: 11; CDR3aa: ASRGGFAYEQY
j_gene: TRBJ2-7; v_gene: TRBV6-1; len: 14; CDR3aa: ASRRMTSGSGGEQY
j_gene: TRBJ2-3; v_gene: TRBV12-3/TRBV12-4; len: 13; CDR3aa: ASSFTESSTDTQY
j_gene: TRBJ2-1; v_gene: TRBV10-3; len: 12; CDR3aa: AIALAEDEFEQF
j_gene: TRBJ2-5; v_gene: TRBV7-6; len: 14; CDR3aa: ASSLRLAGFQETQY
j_gene: TRBJ2-7; v_gene: TRBV25-1; len: 12; CDR3aa: ASSLPAIDAGQY
j_gene: TRBJ1-1; v_gene: TRBV7-9; len: 10; CDR3aa: ASSGGGTEAF
j_gene: TRBJ2-7; v_gene: TRBV27; len: 13; CDR3aa: ASSFVAGGTYEQY
j_gene: TRBJ2-3; v_gene: TRBV6-5; len: 11; CDR3aa: ASSYGDTDTQY
j_gene: TRBJ2-3; v_gene: TRBV20-1; len: 10; CDR3aa: SASGDKDTQY
j_gene: TRBJ2-1; v_gene: TRBV15; len: 15; CDR3aa: ATSPPPQLDRYNEQF
j_gene: TRBJ2-1; v_gene: TRBV24-1; len: 12; CDR3aa: ATSDLTVDNEQF
j_gene: TRBJ1-2; v_gene: TRBV28; len: 12; CDR3aa: ASSSHRDTGGYT
j_gene: TRBJ2-3; v_gene: TRBV29-1; len: 14; CDR3aa: SVEDSGQGIRDTQY
j_gene: TRBJ1-4; v_gene: TRBV11-2; len: 14; CDR3aa: ASRPFGGRGWEKLF
j_gene: TRBJ2-1; v_gene: TRBV10-3; len: 14; CDR3aa: AISESMASSYNEQF
j_gene: TRBJ2-5; v_gene: TRBV7-2; len: 11; CDR3aa: ASSEYRGETQY
j_gene: TRBJ2-7; v_gene: TRBV11-2; len: 13; CDR3aa: ASSITSGGPDEQY
j_gene: TRBJ2-3; v_gene: TRBV28; len: 11; CDR3aa: ASSLGLYDTQY
j_gene: TRBJ1-6; v_gene: TRBV7-6; len: 14; CDR3aa: ASSGPDRGVSSPLH
j_gene: TRBJ2-7; v_gene: TRBV5-1; len: 11; CDR3aa: ASSFQYSYEQY
j_gene: TRBJ2-6; v_gene: TRBV10-3; len: 14; CDR3aa: AIRINGQVGANVLT
j_gene: TRBJ2-7; v_gene: TRBV7-8; len: 9; CDR3aa: ASGESPEQY
j_gene: TRBJ2-7; v_gene: TRBV4-2; len: 14; CDR3aa: ASSQGLAGGNYEQY